Listed below are T cell receptor beta chains from one sample, sequenced in a study of blood T cell repertoires in COVID-19. Assay: immunoSEQ multiplex PCR; the TCRdb copy retains only in-frame clones and omits some. The data show tens of thousands of clones, with 80% to 90% seen just once and roughly 16% held by the top ten. The source material was peripheral blood. These TCRs come from a man aged 65 to 85 with active COVID-19. Both conserved end residues are part of each CDR3. Each record gives: V gene, J gene, D gene, clone size, CDR3 protein, CDR3 DNA. A D gene is named only where the DNA matches it firmly. The size of a clone is reported for some rows only, either as once, few or many, or as a class for expanded clones.

V gene: TRBV10-3
J gene: TRBJ1-5
D gene: .
clone size: .
CDR3 protein: CAISDRGNQPQHF
CDR3 DNA: TGTGCCATCAGTGACAGGGGCAATCAGCCCCAGCATTTT

V gene: TRBV19
J gene: TRBJ2-2
D gene: .
clone size: .
CDR3 protein: CASSIRTITGELFF
CDR3 DNA: TGTGCCAGTAGTATCCGGACTATCACCGGGGAGCTGTTTTTT

V gene: TRBV6-5
J gene: TRBJ1-6
D gene: .
clone size: .
CDR3 protein: CASSYSGRGNSPLHF
CDR3 DNA: TGTGCCAGCAGTTACTCGGGAAGAGGGAATTCACCCCTCCACTTT

V gene: TRBV27
J gene: TRBJ2-2
D gene: TRBD1
clone size: once
CDR3 protein: CASSSLAGGTYTGELFF
CDR3 DNA: TGTGCCAGCAGTTCCCTGGCAGGGGGCACGTACACCGGGGAGCTGTTTTTT

V gene: TRBV12-3/TRBV12-4
J gene: TRBJ2-1
D gene: .
clone size: .
CDR3 protein: CASIRQEINEQFF
CDR3 DNA: TGTGCCAGCATCAGACAGGAGATCAATGAGCAGTTCTTC

V gene: TRBV5-8
J gene: TRBJ2-3
D gene: .
clone size: .
CDR3 protein: CASSLGGQATDTQYF
CDR3 DNA: TGTGCCAGCAGCTTGGGGGGACAAGCCACAGATACGCAGTATTTT

V gene: TRBV19
J gene: TRBJ1-5
D gene: .
clone size: .
CDR3 protein: CASSIGAGEGQPQHF
CDR3 DNA: TGTGCCAGTAGTATAGGTGCAGGGGAAGGTCAGCCCCAGCATTTT

V gene: TRBV5-8
J gene: TRBJ1-5
D gene: TRBD1
clone size: .
CDR3 protein: CASSLVGQESNQPQHF
CDR3 DNA: TGTGCCAGCAGCTTAGTAGGACAGGAGAGCAATCAGCCCCAGCATTTT

V gene: TRBV7-2
J gene: TRBJ2-7
D gene: .
clone size: .
CDR3 protein: CASSPQRYEQYF
CDR3 DNA: TGTGCCAGCAGCCCCCAGAGGTACGAGCAGTACTTC

V gene: TRBV11-2
J gene: TRBJ2-7
D gene: .
clone size: once
CDR3 protein: CASSLARTRGYEQYF
CDR3 DNA: TGTGCCAGCAGCTTAGCCAGGACGAGGGGGTACGAGCAGTACTTC

V gene: TRBV14
J gene: TRBJ2-7
D gene: .
clone size: few
CDR3 protein: CASSQVSEQYF
CDR3 DNA: TGTGCCAGCAGCCAAGTATCGGAGCAGTACTTC

V gene: TRBV28
J gene: TRBJ2-7
D gene: .
clone size: .
CDR3 protein: CVAQGTLYEQYF
CDR3 DNA: TGTGTCGCACAGGGTACTCTCTACGAGCAGTACTTC

V gene: TRBV19
J gene: TRBJ2-1
D gene: .
clone size: .
CDR3 protein: CASSTSMGGASYNEQFF
CDR3 DNA: TGTGCCAGTAGTACCAGCATGGGGGGAGCCTCCTACAATGAGCAGTTCTTC

V gene: TRBV7-9
J gene: TRBJ2-7
D gene: TRBD1
clone size: .
CDR3 protein: CASSPKTGGVHEQYF
CDR3 DNA: TGTGCCAGCAGCCCAAAGACAGGGGGAGTTCACGAGCAGTACTTC

V gene: TRBV18
J gene: TRBJ2-1
D gene: .
clone size: once
CDR3 protein: CASSPEGAGNNEQFF
CDR3 DNA: TGTGCCAGCTCACCGGAGGGCGCGGGAAACAATGAGCAGTTCTTC

V gene: TRBV7-8
J gene: TRBJ2-7
D gene: .
clone size: .
CDR3 protein: CASSPGRTYEQYF
CDR3 DNA: TGTGCCAGCAGTCCAGGCAGGACCTACGAGCAGTACTTC

V gene: TRBV6-5
J gene: TRBJ2-7
D gene: TRBD2
clone size: .
CDR3 protein: CASRPPGPGGEQYF
CDR3 DNA: TGTGCCAGCAGACCCCCGGGTCCGGGGGGCGAGCAGTACTTC

V gene: TRBV30
J gene: TRBJ2-7
D gene: TRBD1
clone size: .
CDR3 protein: CAWNPRQKDGGDRGTYEQYF
CDR3 DNA: TGTGCCTGGAACCCCCGACAAAAGGACGGGGGGGACAGGGGAACCTACGAGCAGTACTTC

V gene: TRBV16
J gene: TRBJ1-2
D gene: .
clone size: .
CDR3 protein: CASSQFPDTNPNYGYTF
CDR3 DNA: TGTGCCAGCAGCCAATTCCCGGACACAAACCCTAACTATGGCTACACCTTC

V gene: TRBV7-2
J gene: TRBJ1-6
D gene: TRBD1
clone size: .
CDR3 protein: CASSLIGGAGNSPLHF
CDR3 DNA: TGTGCCAGCAGCTTAATAGGGGGCGCAGGTAATTCACCCCTCCACTTT

V gene: TRBV9
J gene: TRBJ2-3
D gene: TRBD2
clone size: .
CDR3 protein: CASSPTSYTDTQYF
CDR3 DNA: TGTGCCAGCAGTCCGACTAGCTACACAGATACGCAGTATTTT

V gene: TRBV18
J gene: TRBJ2-5
D gene: TRBD2
clone size: once
CDR3 protein: CASSKTSGGTETQYF
CDR3 DNA: TGTGCCAGCTCAAAGACTAGCGGGGGAACAGAGACCCAGTACTTC

V gene: TRBV12-3/TRBV12-4
J gene: TRBJ2-7
D gene: .
clone size: .
CDR3 protein: CASSLRQTYEQYF
CDR3 DNA: TGTGCCAGCAGTTTACGACAGACCTACGAGCAGTACTTC

V gene: TRBV4-3
J gene: TRBJ2-1
D gene: TRBD1
clone size: .
CDR3 protein: CASSQTPWGPGTGSDVNEQFF
CDR3 DNA: TGCGCCAGCAGCCAAACGCCCTGGGGTCCCGGGACAGGGTCGGACGTCAATGAGCAGTTCTTC

V gene: TRBV6-2/TRBV6-3
J gene: TRBJ1-1
D gene: .
clone size: .
CDR3 protein: CASSLLSTGNEAFF
CDR3 DNA: TGTGCCAGCAGTCTTCTGTCGACAGGTAATGAAGCTTTCTTT

V gene: TRBV27
J gene: TRBJ2-7
D gene: .
clone size: .
CDR3 protein: CASSFRQVITYEQYF
CDR3 DNA: TGTGCCAGCAGTTTCCGACAGGTCATCACCTACGAGCAGTACTTC

V gene: TRBV6-5
J gene: TRBJ2-3
D gene: TRBD1
clone size: .
CDR3 protein: CASSLETGVTDTQYF
CDR3 DNA: TGTGCCAGCAGTCTAGAGACAGGGGTCACAGATACGCAGTATTTT

V gene: TRBV10-2
J gene: TRBJ2-2
D gene: .
clone size: .
CDR3 protein: CASSDLEQGSGELFF
CDR3 DNA: TGCGCCAGCAGTGATTTAGAACAGGGCTCCGGGGAGCTGTTTTTT

V gene: TRBV7-3
J gene: TRBJ2-3
D gene: TRBD2
clone size: .
CDR3 protein: CASSLGLLAGGPDTQYF
CDR3 DNA: TGTGCCAGCAGCTTGGGCCTCCTAGCGGGGGGGCCCGATACGCAGTATTTT

V gene: TRBV7-2
J gene: TRBJ1-6
D gene: .
clone size: .
CDR3 protein: CASAEGGARNSPLHF
CDR3 DNA: TGTGCCAGCGCCGAGGGGGGGGCGCGGAATTCACCCCTCCACTTT

V gene: TRBV5-1
J gene: TRBJ2-4
D gene: TRBD2
clone size: .
CDR3 protein: CASSFREGTKNIQYF
CDR3 DNA: TGCGCCAGCAGCTTTCGGGAGGGGACCAAAAACATTCAGTACTTC

V gene: TRBV27
J gene: TRBJ2-1
D gene: TRBD2
clone size: once
CDR3 protein: CASSLRGPLAGYNEQFF
CDR3 DNA: TGTGCCAGCAGTTTGAGAGGTCCGCTAGCGGGATACAATGAGCAGTTCTTC

V gene: TRBV2
J gene: TRBJ1-6
D gene: TRBD1
clone size: .
CDR3 protein: CASRVGTESFTLHF
CDR3 DNA: TGTGCCAGCCGAGTAGGGACAGAATCCTTCACCCTCCACTTT

V gene: TRBV7-2
J gene: TRBJ2-4
D gene: .
clone size: .
CDR3 protein: CASSLVPGVGRNIQYF
CDR3 DNA: TGTGCCAGCAGCTTAGTTCCAGGCGTAGGGAGAAACATTCAGTACTTC

V gene: TRBV21-1
J gene: TRBJ1-2
D gene: .
clone size: few
CDR3 protein: CASSTTGLIEVVYGYTF
CDR3 DNA: TGTGCCAGCAGCACGACAGGGTTGATTGAGGTTGTCTATGGCTACACCTTC

V gene: TRBV4-3
J gene: TRBJ1-5
D gene: .
clone size: .
CDR3 protein: CASSQDRGSGAQHF
CDR3 DNA: TGCGCCAGCAGCCAAGATAGGGGTTCGGGGGCCCAGCATTTT

V gene: TRBV27
J gene: TRBJ2-1
D gene: TRBD2
clone size: .
CDR3 protein: CASSLLGTKQFF
CDR3 DNA: TGTGCCAGCAGTTTATTAGGGACTAAGCAGTTCTTC

V gene: TRBV5-1
J gene: TRBJ2-1
D gene: TRBD2
clone size: .
CDR3 protein: CASSPSSGGSYNEQFF
CDR3 DNA: TGCGCCAGCAGCCCGTCTAGCGGGGGTTCCTACAATGAGCAGTTCTTC

V gene: TRBV6-6
J gene: TRBJ1-5
D gene: .
clone size: .
CDR3 protein: CASSYESGWDQPQHF
CDR3 DNA: TGTGCCAGCAGTTACGAATCAGGGTGGGATCAGCCCCAGCATTTT

V gene: TRBV9
J gene: TRBJ1-2
D gene: .
clone size: .
CDR3 protein: CASSVADITNYGYTF
CDR3 DNA: TGTGCCAGCAGCGTAGCCGACATAACTAACTATGGCTACACCTTC

V gene: TRBV11-2
J gene: TRBJ2-7
D gene: .
clone size: .
CDR3 protein: CASSLGGAVTYEQYF
CDR3 DNA: TGTGCCAGCAGCTTAGGCGGGGCGGTTACCTACGAGCAGTACTTC

V gene: TRBV2
J gene: TRBJ2-1
D gene: .
clone size: .
CDR3 protein: CASSVYNYNEQFF
CDR3 DNA: TGTGCCAGCAGTGTTTATAACTACAATGAGCAGTTCTTC

V gene: TRBV9
J gene: TRBJ2-5
D gene: .
clone size: .
CDR3 protein: CASSVEGGSGQETQYF
CDR3 DNA: TGTGCCAGCAGCGTAGAGGGAGGTTCGGGCCAAGAGACCCAGTACTTC

V gene: TRBV3-1/TRBV3-2
J gene: TRBJ2-5
D gene: TRBD2
clone size: .
CDR3 protein: CASSQIRGGIEAQKTQYF
CDR3 DNA: TGTGCCAGCAGCCAAATTCGGGGAGGGATCGAGGCCCAGAAGACCCAGTACTTC

V gene: TRBV6-2/TRBV6-3
J gene: TRBJ2-5
D gene: .
clone size: .
CDR3 protein: CASSYSGGDAQETQYF
CDR3 DNA: TGTGCCAGCAGTTACTCTGGCGGCGACGCCCAAGAGACCCAGTACTTC

V gene: TRBV4-1
J gene: TRBJ2-5
D gene: .
clone size: .
CDR3 protein: CASSQGGSKETQYF
CDR3 DNA: TGCGCCAGCAGCCAAGGTGGCTCGAAAGAGACCCAGTACTTC

V gene: TRBV15
J gene: TRBJ1-4
D gene: .
clone size: once
CDR3 protein: CATSRDGGAREKLFF
CDR3 DNA: TGTGCCACCAGCAGAGATGGTGGAGCTAGGGAAAAACTGTTTTTT

V gene: TRBV28
J gene: TRBJ2-4
D gene: .
clone size: .
CDR3 protein: CASSLLTAGAKNIQYF
CDR3 DNA: TGTGCCAGCAGCCTACTGACGGCAGGGGCCAAAAACATTCAGTACTTC

V gene: TRBV10-1
J gene: TRBJ2-1
D gene: TRBD1
clone size: .
CDR3 protein: CASNGGQGNEQFF
CDR3 DNA: TGCGCCAGCAACGGGGGACAGGGCAATGAGCAGTTCTTC

V gene: TRBV23-1
J gene: TRBJ2-4
D gene: .
clone size: few
CDR3 protein: CASSQDQVKNIQYF
CDR3 DNA: TGCGCCAGCAGTCAGGATCAGGTCAAAAACATTCAGTACTTC

V gene: TRBV7-8
J gene: TRBJ2-7
D gene: .
clone size: .
CDR3 protein: CASSLGREYEQYF
CDR3 DNA: TGTGCCAGCAGCTTAGGGAGGGAATACGAGCAGTACTTC

V gene: TRBV4-1
J gene: TRBJ2-7
D gene: .
clone size: once
CDR3 protein: CASSQERAFYEQYF
CDR3 DNA: TGCGCCAGCAGCCAAGAGAGGGCCTTTTACGAGCAGTACTTC

V gene: TRBV6-2/TRBV6-3
J gene: TRBJ2-1
D gene: TRBD1
clone size: few
CDR3 protein: CASSKLRTGSSYNEQFF
CDR3 DNA: TGTGCCAGCAGTAAACTGAGGACAGGAAGCTCCTACAATGAGCAGTTCTTC

V gene: TRBV7-2
J gene: TRBJ2-4
D gene: .
clone size: .
CDR3 protein: CASSLGGTEKNIQYF
CDR3 DNA: TGTGCCAGCAGCTTAGGCGGGACAGAAAAAAACATTCAGTACTTC